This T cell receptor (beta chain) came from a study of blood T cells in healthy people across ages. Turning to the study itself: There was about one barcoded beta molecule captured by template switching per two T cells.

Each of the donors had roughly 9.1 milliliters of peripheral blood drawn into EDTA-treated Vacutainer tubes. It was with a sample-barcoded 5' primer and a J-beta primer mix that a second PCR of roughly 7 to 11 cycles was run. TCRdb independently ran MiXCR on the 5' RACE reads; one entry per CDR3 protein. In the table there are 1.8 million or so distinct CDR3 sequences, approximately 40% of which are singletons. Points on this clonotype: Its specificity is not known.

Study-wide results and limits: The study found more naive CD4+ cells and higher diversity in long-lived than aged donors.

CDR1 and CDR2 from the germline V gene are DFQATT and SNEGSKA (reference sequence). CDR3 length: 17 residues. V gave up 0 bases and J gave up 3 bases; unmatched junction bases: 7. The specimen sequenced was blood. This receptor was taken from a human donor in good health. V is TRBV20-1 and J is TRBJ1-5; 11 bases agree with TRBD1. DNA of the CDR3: TGCAGTGCTAGAGAAGCCAGGACAGGGGGCCCCAATCAGCCCCAGCATTTT. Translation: CSAREARTGGPNQPQHF.